This T cell receptor (beta chain) is from a study of CD8+CD57+ T cells in acquired aplastic anemia. General study points: There were 25 to 35 CD8+ CDR3 sequences that occurred in both patients and controls. Patients and healthy controls showed no significant CD8+ Simpson's diversity difference.

The table lists this clonotype with many counts. Antigen: not known. CDR3 and TCR beta VDJ profiling relied on a genomic DNA template. TCRdb re-analysed the reads in MiXCR, keeping a single row per CDR3 protein. The sample shows about 220,000 distinct CDR3 sequences, 30% to 35% of them seen only once. The CDR3 runs 17 residues. Looked up from germline, CDR1 is LGHNA and CDR2 is YNFKEQ. V lost 0 bases and J lost 8, with 17 bases in between. The rearrangement uses TRBV4-2 and TRBJ1-6; D gene ambiguous. Sequenced input: sorted CD4+, CD8+, or CD8+CD57+ T cells (not recorded which) from PBMCs. This clonotype originated in a human donor in good health, serving as a control. CDR3 coding DNA: TGTGCCAGCAGCCAAGATTTCCCTTGGTGGTCGCATTCACCCCTCCACTTT. Translated: CASSQDFPWWSHSPLHF.